This T cell receptor beta chain is from a study of blood T cell repertoires in COVID-19. About the study: Collection of acute and convalescent COVID-19 samples took place in the United States, Italy and Spain.

Per the original methods: Amplification with reference gene primers provided the estimates of nucleated cell counts. Using immunoSEQ multiplex PCR, the repertoire was profiled, and TCRdb retains in-frame clones only, with some absent. The V and J calls and clone size come from that table; D and trimming were worked out from the DNA. The sample yields around 240,000 clones, roughly 88% seen once. The age range of participants was about 18 to 89 years, with residence in about 25 US areas. Recovered status applied to Cohort 3 donors who had two consecutive negative PCRs. It also applied to those with clearance or with symptom resolution. This CDR3 region has 17 residues. V was shortened by 5 bases and J by 3 bases, with 22 bases between the two germline ends. CDR1 and CDR2 from the germline V gene are LGHDT and YNNKEL (reference sequence).

V and J are TRBV3-1 (or the pseudogene TRBV3-2) and TRBJ1-1, with a weak D call TRBD1 (5 bases). The sequencing input was PBMCs or T cells enriched from blood (not recorded which). This clonotype originated in a woman in her forties or fifties who had recovered from COVID-19. The CDR3 sequence: CASSFVRTLGIDTEAFF. CDR3 sequence (DNA): TGTGCCAGCAGCTTCGTCCGGACATTGGGTATAGACACTGAAGCTTTCTTT.